This T cell receptor (beta chain) is from a study of blood T cell repertoires in COVID-19. There are 15 residues in the CDR3. CDR1 is LNHDA, CDR2 SQIVND, per germline (reference sequence). Trimming pared 3 bases from V and 0 bases from J, leaving 8 bases between. The data were produced by immunoSEQ multiplex PCR, yet TCRdb's version contains in-frame clones alone and is incomplete. The sample records about 220,000 clones, approximately 80% being singletons. The sequencing input was PBMCs or T cells enriched from blood (not recorded which). The chain links TRBV19 to TRBJ1-4; TRBD1 might be the D (5 bases). The receptor was derived from a woman aged 40 to 55 with acute COVID-19. CDR3 in DNA: TGTGCCAGTAGTATGGACATCTCAACTAATGAAAAACTGTTTTTT. Translated, it gives CASSMDISTNEKLFF.